Listed here are 13 T cell receptor beta chains from one sample, sequenced in a study of OX40 agonist ivuxolimab in advanced cancers. Libraries were prepared by immunoSEQ multiplex PCR; TCRdb keeps only in-frame clonotypes and omits some of them. The table includes 60,000 to 75,000 clones, just over 85% detected once. The source material was CD4+ or CD8+ T cells sorted from blood, sampled in a trial of the OX40 agonist ivuxolimab. These receptors all come from an adult with an advanced solid tumor such as melanoma, head and neck, liver or kidney cancer.

The rearrangement links TRBV30 to TRBJ2-3, with a possible D match to TRBD1 (5 bases). Trimming pared 0 bases from V and 6 bases from J, leaving 10 bases between. Germline CDR1 GTSNPN, CDR2 SVGIG (reference sequence). The CDR3 extends over 13 amino acids. The CDR3 spells CAWSVLGRDTQYF. CDR3 coding DNA: TGTGCCTGGAGTGTCCTGGGGCGGGATACGCAGTATTTT.

The CDR3 reads CASSWGQGKETQYF. Written as DNA, the CDR3 is TGCGCCAGCAGTTGGGGACAGGGGAAAGAGACCCAGTACTTC. This chain links TRBV4-1 with TRBJ2-5; 10 bases agree with TRBD1. After removal of 6 bases from V and 3 bases from J, the junction contained 4 bases not matched to a gene. Germline V gene data show CDR1 as MGHRA and CDR2 as YSYEKL. This CDR3 is built from 14 residues.

The chain employs TRBV18 and TRBJ1-5; 8 nucleotides match TRBD1. CDR3 size: 15 residues. The V segment lost 4 bases and the J segment 2 bases; nucleotides outside the gene matches: 4. Germline CDR1 is KGHSH and CDR2 is LQKENI. The CDR3 here is CASSLLDRGNQPQHF. Here the CDR3 DNA reads TGTGCCAGCTCACTATTGGACAGGGGCAATCAGCCCCAGCATTTT.

This clone has a single count. This chain links TRBV11-2 with TRBJ1-1; D call uncertain. The V gene's germline CDR1 is SGHAT and CDR2 FQNNGV. The CDR3 extends over 14 amino acids. Trimming removed 5 bases at V and 1 base at J, with 11 bases between. This CDR3 reads CASSPGAGNTEAFF. The CDR3 nucleotides are TGTGCCAGCAGCCCCGGTGCCGGGAACACTGAAGCTTTCTTT. Looking up the rest from reference TRBV11-2 and TRBJ1-1 gives the full variable domain: EAGVAQSPRYKIIEKRQSVAFWCNPISGHATLYWYQQILGQGPKLLIQFQNNGVVDDSQLPKDRFSAERLKGVDSTLKIQPAKLEDSAVYLCASSPGAGNTEAFFGQGTRLTVV.

This sequence joins TRBV2 and TRBJ2-1, with 10 nucleotides matching TRBD2. Germline lookup yields CDR1 SNHLY and CDR2 FYNNEI. Trimming cost V 4 bases and J 0 bases; bases outside gene matches: 12. This CDR3 contains 19 residues. Here the CDR3 reads CASSARPGLARGSYNEQFF. The CDR3 nucleotides are TGTGCCAGCAGTGCCCGCCCGGGACTAGCGAGGGGCTCCTACAATGAGCAGTTCTTC.

There are a few counts of this clone. The chain is built from TRBV2 and TRBJ2-2; TRBD1 aligns across 7 bases. With V trimmed by 7 bases and J by 4 bases, 12 bases remained unmatched. The CDR3 is made up of 16 amino acids. From germline, CDR1 is SNHLY and CDR2 FYNNEI. CDR3 bases: TGTGCCAGCATCGCCCCGTGGGCAGGGGGCACCGGGGAGCTGTTTTTT. It specifies CASIAPWAGGTGELFF. The entire variable domain, with the rest obtained from reference TRBV2 and TRBJ2-2, is as follows: EPEVTQTPSHQVTQMGQEVILRCVPISNHLYFYWYRQILGQKVEFLVSFYNNEISEKSEIFDDQFSVERPDGSNFTLKIRSTKLEDSAMYFCASIAPWAGGTGELFFGEGSRLTVL.

The gene calls are TRBV28 and TRBJ2-3; D is perhaps TRBD2 (6 bases). V was clipped by 4 bases and J by 2 bases, with 13 bases between them. Per the germline V gene, CDR1 is MDHEN and CDR2 is SYDVKM. The CDR3 has 15 residues. The CDR3 DNA sequence: TGTGCCAGCAGTTCCTGGGACTCCGACACAGATACGCAGTATTTT. The encoded protein is CASSSWDSDTDTQYF.

The J gene is TRBJ2-1, the V gene TRBV11-3, with 8 bases matching TRBD2. V was clipped by 3 bases and J by 3 bases; unmatched bases: 7. This CDR3 has 16 residues. Germline V CDR1 and CDR2: SGHNT, YENEEA. CDR3 in amino acids: CASSLSAGAGYNEQFF. DNA of the CDR3: TGTGCCAGCAGCTTGTCAGCGGGAGCGGGCTACAATGAGCAGTTCTTC.

This chain connects TRBV10-3 to TRBJ2-3; no clear D gene. CDR1 is ENHRY and CDR2 is SYGVKD in the germline V gene. The V end was cut by 0 bases, the J end by 5 bases, with 9 bases between. CDR3 length equals 14 residues. CDR3 nucleotide sequence: TGTGCCATCAGTGAGTCAGGAGTTAAAGATACGCAGTATTTT. This codes for CAISESGVKDTQYF.

This rearrangement joins TRBV2 to TRBJ2-5; no clear D. The CDR3 has 13 amino acids. The V end was cut by 4 bases, the J end by 4 bases, with 10 bases between. CDR1 is SNHLY and CDR2 is FYNNEI in the germline V gene. CDR3 nucleotides: TGTGCCAGCAGTGGGGAAGGTGGAGAGACCCAGTACTTC. Its protein is CASSGEGGETQYF.

Sample share makes this clone medium-sized. V and J are TRBV4-2 and TRBJ1-2; the match to TRBD1 covers 7 bases. The CDR3 sequence is 16 residues long. Germline trimming cut 3 bases from V and 2 bases from J; bases unmatched to any gene: 9. The germline gives CDR1 LGHNA, CDR2 YNFKEQ. The CDR3 is CASSQAGTALNYGYTF. The CDR3 nucleotides read TGTGCCAGCAGCCAGGCTGGGACAGCCCTAAACTATGGCTACACCTTC.

V gene TRBV6-6 combines with J gene TRBJ2-5; a weak D match, TRBD2 (6 bases). The CDR3 is 12 residues long. Germline assignment: CDR1 MNHNY and CDR2 SVGAGI (reference sequence). CDR3 coding DNA: TGTGCTTCCCGGGGGTCTAGGGAGACCCAGTACTTC. Its translation is CASRGSRETQYF.

The chain carries TRBV7-2 and TRBJ1-4, with D maybe TRBD1 (5 bases). Germline V gene sequence: CDR1 SGHTA, CDR2 FQGNSA. V lost 5 bases to trimming and J lost 13 bases, with 11 bases between them. The CDR3 runs 11 residues. CDR3 bases: TGTGCCAGCAGCCCCGGTAGGGGACTGTTTTTT. This codes for CASSPGRGLFF.